These 21 T cell receptor beta chains came from one sample sequenced in a study of T cells in localized non-small cell lung cancer. The method was immunoSEQ multiplex PCR; TCRdb's version includes in-frame clones alone and lacks a portion of them. The sample lists fewer than 8,000 clones; approximately 46% were seen once. The sample consisted of lymph node tissue, taken before any cancer treatment. The receptors come from a man aged 35 to 70 with stage I lung adenocarcinoma.

This clone was observed once. J is TRBJ2-5 and V is TRBV29-1; 7 bases match TRBD2. This CDR3 has 18 amino acids. The germline gives CDR1 SQVTM, CDR2 ANQGSEA. With V trimmed by 2 bases and J by 0 bases, 15 bases remained unmatched. In DNA, the CDR3 is TGCAGCGTTGAAAGGATGGTGGTCTCGCGGGAGAACCAAGAGACCCAGTACTTC. As protein: CSVERMVVSRENQETQYF.

This clone has a handful of counts. The gene calls are TRBV9 and TRBJ1-2; 9 bases align to TRBD1. The CDR3 spans 14 residues. The V and J ends lost 3 bases and 2 bases, in that order; junction bases with no gene match: 2. The germline CDR1 and CDR2 sequences are SGDLS and YYNGEE. The chain's CDR3 is CASSADRGNYGYTF. The CDR3 DNA follows: TGTGCCAGCAGCGCTGACAGGGGGAACTATGGCTACACCTTC.

This clone came up a few times. The V call is TRBV9, the J call TRBJ1-1; D not resolved. The CDR3 sequence is 13 residues long. Germline CDR1 SGDLS, CDR2 YYNGEE. V was shortened by 9 bases and J by 3 bases, with 15 bases between the two germline ends. In nucleotides, the CDR3 is TGTGCCACAGCAGTAGGGAGGGACACTGAAGCTTTCTTT. Residues: CATAVGRDTEAFF.

This sequence joins TRBV30 and TRBJ1-1; 8 nucleotides align to TRBD1. V shed 0 bases and J 4 bases; nucleotides not matched to a gene: 1. CDR3 length: 13 residues. Per the germline V gene, CDR1 is GTSNPN and CDR2 is SVGIG (reference sequence). For the CDR3, the DNA is TGTGCCTGGAGTGTAGACAGGGGCACTGAAGCTTTCTTT. Translated: CAWSVDRGTEAFF. The full variable domain, its missing parts supplied by reference TRBV30 and TRBJ1-1, is SQTIHQWPATLVQPVGSPLSLECTVEGTSNPNLYWYRQAAGRGLQLLFYSVGIGQISSEVPQNLSASRPQDRQFILSSKKLLLSDSGFYLCAWSVDRGTEAFFGQGTRLTVV.

The chain recombines TRBV30 with TRBJ2-3; 8 bases agree with TRBD1. The CDR3 length is 14 residues. The J segment lost 7 bases and the V segment lost 5 bases, leaving 11 bases of the junction unmatched. The V gene's germline CDR1 is GTSNPN and CDR2 SVGIG (reference sequence). The CDR3 coding sequence is TGTGCCTGGTCGGGACAGGTTAGCACGAATACGCAGTATTTT. Its translation: CAWSGQVSTNTQYF. The full variable domain, in which reference TRBV30 and TRBJ2-3 provide the parts outside the CDR3, is SQTIHQWPATLVQPVGSPLSLECTVEGTSNPNLYWYRQAAGRGLQLLFYSVGIGQISSEVPQNLSASRPQDRQFILSSKKLLLSDSGFYLCAWSGQVSTNTQYFGPGTRLTVL.

This clone appeared a single time. The chain combines TRBV18 with TRBJ1-1, with D hard to call. From germline, CDR1 is KGHSH and CDR2 LQKENI. Trimming left V 3 bases short and J 2 bases short, with 10 bases between. This CDR3 contains 14 residues. CDR3 nucleotides: TGTGCCAGCTCACCGTCATCGGTAAACACTGAAGCTTTCTTT. Translation: CASSPSSVNTEAFF.

The CDR3 nucleotides are TGTGCCAGCACCCTGGGACTCATCAATCAGCCCCAGCATTTT. This gives the protein CASTLGLINQPQHF. This sequence joins TRBV28 and TRBJ1-5; a weak D match, TRBD1 (5 bases). Germline V gene data show CDR1 as MDHEN and CDR2 as SYDVKM. CDR3 length: 14 amino acids. V lost 7 bases and J lost 3, with 13 bases in between.

The J gene is TRBJ2-3, the V gene TRBV5-1; D is uncertain. The CDR3 sequence is 14 residues long. From germline, CDR1 is SGHRS and CDR2 YFSETQ. V lost 0 bases and J lost 1, with 6 bases in between. CDR3 in DNA: TGCGCCAGCAGCTTGGATGGTCGCACAGATACGCAGTATTTT. Protein sequence: CASSLDGRTDTQYF.

The chain links TRBV29-1 to TRBJ2-7, with TRBD2 identical over 9 bases. Germline trimming cut 4 bases from V and 2 bases from J; bases unmatched to any gene: 3. Looked up from germline, CDR1 is SQVTM and CDR2 is ANQGSEA. CDR3 length: 13 residues. CDR3: CSVVLAGTYEQYF. The CDR3 bases are TGCAGCGTTGTACTAGCGGGCACCTACGAGCAGTACTTC.

V gene TRBV15 combines with J gene TRBJ2-1, with D perhaps TRBD2 (6 bases). CDR1 is LNHNV, CDR2 YYDKDF, per germline (reference sequence). Trimming stripped 0 bases from V and 3 bases from J, with 12 bases between. The CDR3 spans 16 residues. CDR3 sequence: CATSRDRGGFYNEQFF. CDR3 bases: TGTGCCACCAGCAGAGATCGGGGAGGTTTCTACAATGAGCAGTTCTTC.

The V gene is TRBV15, the J gene TRBJ1-2, with D unresolved. The length of the CDR3 is 14 residues. Germline V lookup: CDR1 LNHNV, CDR2 YYDKDF (reference sequence). V was cut by 0 bases and J by 2 bases, with 7 bases left in between. The CDR3 protein is CATSRDGENYGYTF. In DNA, the CDR3 is TGTGCCACCAGCAGAGATGGGGAAAACTATGGCTACACCTTC.

This chain uses TRBV9 with TRBJ2-5; 7 bases match TRBD2. CDR1 and CDR2 from the germline V gene are SGDLS and YYNGEE. The CDR3 runs 14 residues. V was pared by 3 bases and J by 0 bases, with 2 bases of the junction left unmatched. The CDR3 nucleotides are TGTGCCAGCAGCGGGCGGGGGAACCAAGAGACCCAGTACTTC. As protein: CASSGRGNQETQYF.

In this sample, this clone turned up a few times. The chain has TRBV6-8 and TRBJ2-1, with 10 bases matching TRBD1. Germline V gene sequence: CDR1 MNHGY, CDR2 SAAAGT. Trimming took 7 bases from V and 8 from J; bases not matched to a gene: 5. The CDR3 covers 13 residues. This chain's CDR3 is CASMGQGQHEQFF. The DNA of the CDR3 is TGTGCCAGCATGGGACAGGGGCAGCATGAGCAGTTCTTC.

The CDR3 DNA follows: TGTGCCACCAGCAGAGAAGGGGGCTTCAATGAGCAGTTCTTC. It is translated as CATSREGGFNEQFF. The chain uses TRBV15 and TRBJ2-1, with 7 nucleotides matching TRBD1. The germline gives CDR1 LNHNV, CDR2 YYDKDF (reference sequence). With V trimmed by 0 bases and J by 6 bases, 2 bases remained unmatched. This CDR3 region has 14 residues.

The chain recombines TRBV14 with TRBJ2-1; TRBD2 matches 11 bases. The CDR3 runs to 16 residues. Germline V gene lookup returns CDR1 SGHDN and CDR2 FVKESK. The V segment lost 3 bases and the J segment 5 bases; nucleotides outside the gene matches: 6. In nucleotides, the CDR3 is TGTGCCAGCAGCCAGGGTAGCGGGAGGGTCAACAATGAGCAGTTCTTC. It codes for CASSQGSGRVNNEQFF. The full variable domain, rest sourced from reference TRBV14 and TRBJ2-1, is EAGVTQFPSHSVIEKGQTVTLRCDPISGHDNLYWYRRVMGKEIKFLLHFVKESKQDESGMPNNRFLAERTGGTYSTLKVQPAELEDSGVYFCASSQGSGRVNNEQFFGPGTRLTVL.

A few counts support this clone. The V call is TRBV6-8, the J call TRBJ2-3; D gene unclear. Germline CDR1 reads MNHGY; CDR2 reads SAAAGT. V was clipped by 5 bases and J by 6 bases, with 12 bases between them. The CDR3 contains 13 residues. CDR3 loop: CASSDHMGDTQYF. In DNA form, the CDR3 reads TGTGCCAGCAGTGACCACATGGGGGATACGCAGTATTTT.

The chain links TRBV10-2 to TRBJ1-1; 8 positions agree with TRBD1. V shed 6 bases and J 3 bases; nucleotides not matched to a gene: 6. The CDR3 extends over 14 amino acids. The germline V gene encodes CDR1 WSHSY and CDR2 SAAADI. CDR3: CASSVTGGYTEAFF. The CDR3, as DNA: TGCGCCAGCAGCGTTACAGGGGGATACACTGAAGCTTTCTTT.

The chain employs TRBV19 and TRBJ1-2; TRBD1 might be the D (5 bases). CDR1 is LNHDA and CDR2 is SQIVND in the germline V gene (reference sequence). The CDR3 sequence is 15 residues long. V was pared by 4 bases and J by 2 bases, with 14 bases between. As DNA, the CDR3 is TGTGCCAGTAGTACCGCTTCGGGGCAAAACTATGGCTACACCTTC. This encodes CASSTASGQNYGYTF. Full variable domain (rest looked up from reference TRBV19 and TRBJ1-2): DGGITQSPKYLFRKEGQNVTLSCEQNLNHDAMYWYRQDPGQGLRLIYYSQIVNDFQKGDIAEGYSVSREKKESFPLTVTSAQKNPTAFYLCASSTASGQNYGYTFGSGTRLTVV.

Comments on this clone: One junction end disagrees with the germline gene, perhaps due to a read error. The chain uses TRBV28 and TRBJ2-1, with a possible D match to TRBD2 (7 bases). Germline V gives CDR1 MDHEN, CDR2 SYDVKM. The CDR3 totals 15 residues. The CDR3 loop reads CVSSLKGRGGNEQFF. The CDR3 DNA is TGTGTCAGCAGTTTAAAAGGGAGGGGGGGCAATGAGCAGTTCTTC.

The gene calls are TRBV30 and TRBJ1-1; D unclear. The CDR3 loop spans 13 amino acids. V was cut by 4 bases and J by 0 bases, with 9 bases left in between. Germline V gene sequence: CDR1 GTSNPN, CDR2 SVGIG (reference sequence). This CDR3 reads CAWTVTLNTEAFF. CDR3 in DNA: TGTGCCTGGACGGTCACCTTGAACACTGAAGCTTTCTTT.

The chain combines TRBV15 with TRBJ2-5; 8 bases map to TRBD2. Germline loops: CDR1 LNHNV, CDR2 YYDKDF (reference sequence). CDR3 length equals 14 residues. The V gene end was trimmed by 0 bases and the J gene end by 5 bases; junction bases not matched to a gene: 2. The CDR3 DNA follows: TGTGCCACCAGCAGAGAGAGCGGGGGTGAGACCCAGTACTTC. It encodes CATSRESGGETQYF.